A single sample is the source of the 17 T cell receptor beta chains below, sequenced in a study of cytomegalovirus exposure and HLA in healthy donors. Measured with immunoSEQ multiplex PCR; TCRdb has only the in-frame clones, and not every one. Among about 150,000 clones listed, 80% to 95% were seen once. The specimen was PBMCs. These TCRs come from a man aged 18 to 35 in good health and CMV-seronegative.

The chain recombines TRBV19 with TRBJ2-5, with 9 positions matching TRBD1. J was trimmed by 5 bases and V by 3 bases; bases with no gene match: 10. The CDR3 contains 16 residues. In germline, CDR1 is LNHDA, CDR2 SQIVND (reference sequence). The CDR3 loop is CASSIGSGQGVETQYF. The CDR3 coding sequence is TGTGCCAGTAGTATTGGATCGGGACAGGGCGTGGAGACCCAGTACTTC. The variable domain in full, with the rest retrieved from reference TRBV19 and TRBJ2-5, is DGGITQSPKYLFRKEGQNVTLSCEQNLNHDAMYWYRQDPGQGLRLIYYSQIVNDFQKGDIAEGYSVSREKKESFPLTVTSAQKNPTAFYLCASSIGSGQGVETQYFGPGTRLLVL.

Comment on this clone: No conserved phenylalanine or tryptophan is present at the end of the CDR3, so a read error is the likely explanation. It is unclear where the CDR3 begins or ends on the DNA, so no DNA is shown, and the CDR3 is as TCRdb lists it. The chain links TRBV2 to TRBJ2-7; TRBD2 is taken as the D call from the table, unchecked against the DNA. Counting both end residues, the CDR3 totals 11 amino acids. Germline V gene lookup returns CDR1 SNHLY and CDR2 FYNNEI. CDR3 in amino acids: CASSEEGTWWI.

The V call is TRBV28, the J call TRBJ1-5, with 12 bases matching TRBD1. V lost 3 bases and J lost 7; bases outside the gene matches: 7. Germline V gene sequence: CDR1 MDHEN, CDR2 SYDVKM. The CDR3 has 16 residues. CDR3 coding DNA: TGTGCCAGCAGTTTTTACGGGACAGGGGGCGGCCAGCCCCAGCATTTT. Translating it yields CASSFYGTGGGQPQHF.

This clone came up once. The CDR3 DNA reads as TGTGCCTGGAGTCCCCGAGAGACCCAGTACTTC. Amino acids: CAWSPRETQYF. This sequence joins TRBV30 and TRBJ2-5; D is uncertain. Deletions cut 2 bases from V and 4 bases from J, with 5 bases between. This CDR3 has 11 residues. Germline V gene lookup returns CDR1 GTSNPN and CDR2 SVGIG (reference sequence).

This clone was detected once. This chain joins TRBV20-1 and TRBJ2-1; D perhaps matches TRBD2 (6 bases). The V gene's germline CDR1 is DFQATT and CDR2 SNEGSKA (reference sequence). This CDR3 has 11 amino acids. V dropped 6 bases and J dropped 8 bases, with 11 bases sitting between them. The CDR3 loop is CSAPGVYEQFF. CDR3 bases: TGCAGTGCCCCGGGAGTCTATGAGCAGTTCTTC.

V usage is TRBV12-5 and J usage is TRBJ2-2; 7 positions match TRBD1. Germline trimming cut 1 base from V and 4 bases from J; bases unmatched to any gene: 6. The CDR3 sequence is 16 residues long. Germline assignment: CDR1 LGHNT and CDR2 FRNRAP. This CDR3 reads CASGLGKRQGTGELFF. The CDR3 bases are TGTGCTAGTGGTTTGGGAAAACGACAGGGCACCGGGGAGCTGTTTTTT.

The CDR3 loop reads CASSHQQVRSPLHF. The CDR3 region has the DNA TGTGCCAGCAGCCACCAACAGGTCCGTTCACCCCTCCACTTT. The chain carries TRBV7-9 and TRBJ1-6, with D perhaps matching TRBD1 (5 bases). The CDR3 consists of 14 residues. CDR1 SEHNR and CDR2 FQNEAQ come from the germline V gene (reference sequence). V lost 5 bases and J lost 9, with 14 bases in between.

V is TRBV6-1 and J is TRBJ2-7; D may be TRBD2 (6 bases). V lost 6 bases to trimming and J lost 5 bases, with 17 bases between them. CDR3 length: 14 amino acids. Germline CDR1 and CDR2: MNHNS and SASEGT. In nucleotides, the CDR3 is TGTGCCAGCAGGAAGGAGGGGCTCCCCCACGAGCAGTACTTC. Translation: CASRKEGLPHEQYF.

The CDR3 DNA is TGCGCCAGCAGCCTCAGTACAGCAAATCCCACTTATGGCTACACCTTC. Amino acid sequence: CASSLSTANPTYGYTF. This chain joins TRBV5-1 and TRBJ1-2; no clear D gene. CDR1 and CDR2 (germline): SGHRS, YFSETQ. The CDR3 contains 16 residues. Trimming took 4 bases from V and 5 from J, leaving 21 bases between them.

The gene calls are TRBV30 and TRBJ1-1, with 7 bases that match TRBD1. Per the germline V gene, CDR1 is GTSNPN and CDR2 is SVGIG (reference sequence). This CDR3 has 13 amino acids. With V trimmed by 2 bases and J by 1 base, 1 base remained unmatched. In nucleotides, the CDR3 is TGTGCCTGGAGTCGGGACAGGAACACTGAAGCTTTCTTT. It yields the protein CAWSRDRNTEAFF.

This clone was counted once. CDR3 amino acids: CASSSRPSSGFRELFF. In nucleotides, the CDR3 is TGTGCCAGCAGTTCCCGCCCCTCCTCAGGGTTCAGGGAGCTGTTTTTT. The chain joins TRBV27 to TRBJ2-2, with D tentatively TRBD1 (5 bases). The germline V gene has CDR1 MNHEY and CDR2 SMNVEV (reference sequence). The V gene lost 4 bases and the J gene lost 9 bases, with 21 bases spanning the gap. The CDR3 is made up of 16 amino acids.

This sequence joins TRBV7-2 and TRBJ2-6; the D is unclear. V lost 3 bases to trimming and J lost 3 bases, with 3 bases between them. The CDR3 runs to 13 residues. Germline V CDR1 and CDR2: SGHTA, FQGNSA. The CDR3 bases are TGTGCCAGCAGCTTCTTTGGGGCCAACGTCCTGACTTTC. It translates to CASSFFGANVLTF.

The rearrangement joins TRBV5-4 to TRBJ2-7, with 7 bases matching TRBD1. V gave up 4 bases and J gave up 0 bases; unmatched junction bases: 7. Germline loops: CDR1 SGHNT, CDR2 YYREEE (reference sequence). The CDR3 is 15 residues long. This CDR3 reads CASSTRDRSSYEQYF. DNA for the CDR3: TGTGCCAGCAGCACCCGGGACAGAAGCTCCTACGAGCAGTACTTC. Drawing the rest from reference TRBV5-4 and TRBJ2-7, the complete variable domain is ETGVTQSPTHLIKTRGQQVTLRCSSQSGHNTVSWYQQALGQGPQFIFQYYREEENGRGNFPPRFSGLQFPNYSSELNVNALELDDSALYLCASSTRDRSSYEQYFGPGTRLTVT.

V usage is TRBV4-1 and J usage is TRBJ2-2, with 11 bases fitting TRBD2. Trimming took 2 bases from V and 4 from J; bases not matched to a gene: 3. CDR3 size: 16 residues. Germline CDR1 reads MGHRA; CDR2 reads YSYEKL. CDR3: CASSQPGTSGTGELFF. CDR3 coding DNA: TGCGCCAGCAGCCAACCCGGGACTAGCGGCACCGGGGAGCTGTTTTTT.

The V call is TRBV30, the J call TRBJ2-2; D is unresolved. The CDR3 length is 12 residues. In germline, CDR1 is GTSNPN, CDR2 SVGIG (reference sequence). V gave up 1 base and J gave up 5 bases, with 5 bases separating them. The CDR3 protein is CAWSGATGELFF. In DNA, the CDR3 is TGTGCCTGGAGTGGGGCTACCGGGGAGCTGTTTTTT.

The V and J genes are TRBV18 and TRBJ2-7; weak D call: TRBD1 (6 bases). This CDR3 spans 13 amino acids. The germline V gene has CDR1 KGHSH and CDR2 LQKENI. V lost 6 bases to trimming and J lost 2 bases, with 11 bases between them. The CDR3 region is CASSQDSTYEQYV. CDR3 in DNA: TGTGCCAGCTCGCAGGACAGCACCTACGAGCAGTACGTC.

The chain uses TRBV7-2 and TRBJ1-4; 12 positions agree with TRBD1. CDR1 and CDR2 (germline): SGHTA, FQGNSA. With V trimmed by 5 bases and J by 7 bases, 14 bases remained unmatched. The CDR3 spans 18 residues. The CDR3 nucleotides read TGTGCCAGCAGCCAAACCCCGGGACAGGGGGCAGGGGGTGAAAAACTGTTTTTT. Residues: CASSQTPGQGAGGEKLFF.